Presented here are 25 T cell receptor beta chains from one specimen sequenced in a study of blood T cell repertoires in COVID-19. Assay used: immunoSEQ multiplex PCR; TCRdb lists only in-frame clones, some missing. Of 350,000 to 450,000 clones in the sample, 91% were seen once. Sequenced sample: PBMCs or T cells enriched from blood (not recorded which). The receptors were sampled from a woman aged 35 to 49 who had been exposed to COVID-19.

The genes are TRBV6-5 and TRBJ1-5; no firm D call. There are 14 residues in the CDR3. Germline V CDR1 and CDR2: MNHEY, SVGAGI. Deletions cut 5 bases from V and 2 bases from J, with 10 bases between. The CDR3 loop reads CASSPGLGNQPQHF. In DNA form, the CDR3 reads TGTGCCAGCAGTCCAGGCTTGGGCAATCAGCCCCAGCATTTT.

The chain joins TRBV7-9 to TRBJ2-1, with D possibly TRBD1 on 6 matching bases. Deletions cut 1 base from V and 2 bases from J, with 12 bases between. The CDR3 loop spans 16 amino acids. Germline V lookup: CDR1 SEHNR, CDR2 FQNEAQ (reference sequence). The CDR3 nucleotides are TGTGCCAGCAGCTTAGGACAGGTCCAGACCTACAATGAGCAGTTCTTC. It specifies CASSLGQVQTYNEQFF.

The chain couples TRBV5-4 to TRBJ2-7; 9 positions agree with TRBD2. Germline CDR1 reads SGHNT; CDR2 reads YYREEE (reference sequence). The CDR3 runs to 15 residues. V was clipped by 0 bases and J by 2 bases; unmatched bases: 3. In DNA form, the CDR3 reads TGTGCCAGCAGCTTGGTAGGCGGGGGGGCCTACGAGCAGTACTTC. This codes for CASSLVGGGAYEQYF.

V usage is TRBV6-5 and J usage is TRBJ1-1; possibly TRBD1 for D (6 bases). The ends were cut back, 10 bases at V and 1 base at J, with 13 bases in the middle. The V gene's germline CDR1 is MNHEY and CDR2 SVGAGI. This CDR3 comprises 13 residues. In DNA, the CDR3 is TGTGCCACCACGGGACACTCGAACACTGAAGCTTTCTTT. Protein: CATTGHSNTEAFF.

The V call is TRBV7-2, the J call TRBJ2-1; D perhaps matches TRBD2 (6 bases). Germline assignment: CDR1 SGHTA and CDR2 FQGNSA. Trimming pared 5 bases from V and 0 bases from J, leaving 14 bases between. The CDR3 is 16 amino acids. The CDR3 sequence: CASSAYGSASYNEQFF. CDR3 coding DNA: TGTGCCAGCAGCGCCTACGGGAGCGCCTCCTACAATGAGCAGTTCTTC. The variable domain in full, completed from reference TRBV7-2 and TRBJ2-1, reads GAGVSQSPSNKVTEKGKDVELRCDPISGHTALYWYRQSLGQGLEFLIYFQGNSAPDKSGLPSDRFSAERTGGSVSTLTIQRTQQEDSAVYLCASSAYGSASYNEQFFGPGTRLTVL.

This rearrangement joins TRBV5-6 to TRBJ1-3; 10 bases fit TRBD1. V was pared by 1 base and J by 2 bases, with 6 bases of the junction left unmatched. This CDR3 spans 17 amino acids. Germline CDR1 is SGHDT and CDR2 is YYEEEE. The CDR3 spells CASSLFGDRGTGNTIYF. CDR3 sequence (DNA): TGTGCCAGCAGCTTGTTCGGGGACAGGGGAACTGGAAACACCATATATTTT.

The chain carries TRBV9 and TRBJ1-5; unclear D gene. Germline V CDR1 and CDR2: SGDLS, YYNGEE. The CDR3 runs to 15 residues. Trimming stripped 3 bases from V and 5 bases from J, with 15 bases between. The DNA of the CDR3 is TGTGCCAGCAGCGCCGGGCCCGAGGGCTATCAGCCCCAGCATTTT. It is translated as CASSAGPEGYQPQHF.

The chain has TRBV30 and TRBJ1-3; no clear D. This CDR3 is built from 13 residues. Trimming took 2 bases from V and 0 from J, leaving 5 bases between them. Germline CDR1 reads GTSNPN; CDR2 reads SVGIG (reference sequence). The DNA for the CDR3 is TGTGCCTGGAGTCGTAGCTCTGGAAACACCATATATTTT. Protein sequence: CAWSRSSGNTIYF. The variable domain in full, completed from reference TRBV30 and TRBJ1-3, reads SQTIHQWPATLVQPVGSPLSLECTVEGTSNPNLYWYRQAAGRGLQLLFYSVGIGQISSEVPQNLSASRPQDRQFILSSKKLLLSDSGFYLCAWSRSSGNTIYFGEGSWLTVV.

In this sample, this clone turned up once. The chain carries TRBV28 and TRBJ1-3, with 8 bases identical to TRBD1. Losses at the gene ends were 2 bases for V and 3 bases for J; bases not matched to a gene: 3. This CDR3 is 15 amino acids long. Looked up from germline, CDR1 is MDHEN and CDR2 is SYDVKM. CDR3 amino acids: CASSLGTGGGNTIYF. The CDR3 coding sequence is TGTGCCAGCAGTTTAGGGACAGGAGGTGGAAACACCATATATTTT.

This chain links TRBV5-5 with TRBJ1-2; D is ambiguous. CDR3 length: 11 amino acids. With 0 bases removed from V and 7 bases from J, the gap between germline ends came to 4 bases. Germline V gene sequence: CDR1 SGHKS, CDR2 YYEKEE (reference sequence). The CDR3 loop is CASSLGSGYTF. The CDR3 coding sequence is TGTGCCAGCAGCTTGGGCAGTGGCTACACCTTC.

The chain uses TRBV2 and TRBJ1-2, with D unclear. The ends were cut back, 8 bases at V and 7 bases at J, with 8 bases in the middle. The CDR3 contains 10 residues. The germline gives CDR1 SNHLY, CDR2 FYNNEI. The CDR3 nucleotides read TGTGCCAGCGGCTTCCCTGGCTACACCTTC. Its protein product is CASGFPGYTF.

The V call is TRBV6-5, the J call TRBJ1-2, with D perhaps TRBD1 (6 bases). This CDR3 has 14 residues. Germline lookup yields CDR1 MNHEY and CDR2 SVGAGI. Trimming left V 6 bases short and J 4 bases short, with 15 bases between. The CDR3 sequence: CASRTSGTTYGYTF. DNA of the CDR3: TGTGCCAGCAGAACTTCCGGGACAACCTATGGCTACACCTTC.

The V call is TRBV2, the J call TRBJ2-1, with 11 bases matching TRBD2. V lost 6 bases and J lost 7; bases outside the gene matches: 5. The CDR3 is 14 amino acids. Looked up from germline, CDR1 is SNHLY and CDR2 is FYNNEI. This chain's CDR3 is CASRVAGGANEQFF. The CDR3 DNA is TGTGCCAGCAGGGTAGCGGGAGGGGCAAATGAGCAGTTCTTC.

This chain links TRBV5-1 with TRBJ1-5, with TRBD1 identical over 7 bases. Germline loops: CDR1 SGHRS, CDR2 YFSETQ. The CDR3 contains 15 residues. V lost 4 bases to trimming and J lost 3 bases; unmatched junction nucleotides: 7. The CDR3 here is CASSTTTGNNQPQHF. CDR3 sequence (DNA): TGCGCCAGCAGCACGACGACAGGGAACAATCAGCCCCAGCATTTT.

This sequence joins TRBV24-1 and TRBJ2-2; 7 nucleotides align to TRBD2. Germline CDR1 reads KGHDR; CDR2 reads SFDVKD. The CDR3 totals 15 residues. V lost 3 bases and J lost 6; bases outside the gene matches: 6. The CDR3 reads CATSDPGLPAGELFF. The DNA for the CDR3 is TGTGCCACCAGTGATCCGGGACTACCAGCCGGGGAGCTGTTTTTT.

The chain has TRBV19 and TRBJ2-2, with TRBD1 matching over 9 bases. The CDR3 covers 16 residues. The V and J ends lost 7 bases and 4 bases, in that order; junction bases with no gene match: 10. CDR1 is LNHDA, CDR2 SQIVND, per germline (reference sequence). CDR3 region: CASTPWDRASTGELFF. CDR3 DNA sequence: TGTGCCAGTACCCCCTGGGACAGGGCGAGCACCGGGGAGCTGTTTTTT. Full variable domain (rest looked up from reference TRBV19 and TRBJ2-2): DGGITQSPKYLFRKEGQNVTLSCEQNLNHDAMYWYRQDPGQGLRLIYYSQIVNDFQKGDIAEGYSVSREKKESFPLTVTSAQKNPTAFYLCASTPWDRASTGELFFGEGSRLTVL.

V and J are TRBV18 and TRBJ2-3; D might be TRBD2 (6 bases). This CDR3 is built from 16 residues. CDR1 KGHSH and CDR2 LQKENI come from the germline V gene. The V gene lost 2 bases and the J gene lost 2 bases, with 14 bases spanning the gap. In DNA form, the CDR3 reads TGTGCCAGCTCACCAGGGCTAGCGTTAGACACAGATACGCAGTATTTT. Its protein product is CASSPGLALDTDTQYF. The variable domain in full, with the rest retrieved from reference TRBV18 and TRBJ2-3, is NAGVMQNPRHLVRRRGQEARLRCSPMKGHSHVYWYRQLPEEGLKFMVYLQKENIIDESGMPKERFSAEFPKEGPSILRIQQVVRGDSAAYFCASSPGLALDTDTQYFGPGTRLTVL.

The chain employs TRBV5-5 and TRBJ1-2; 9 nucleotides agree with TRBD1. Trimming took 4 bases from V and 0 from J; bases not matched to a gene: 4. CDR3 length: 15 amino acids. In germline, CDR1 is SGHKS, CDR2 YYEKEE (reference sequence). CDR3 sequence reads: CASSRGDRANYGYTF. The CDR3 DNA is TGTGCCAGCAGCCGAGGGGACAGGGCTAACTATGGCTACACCTTC.

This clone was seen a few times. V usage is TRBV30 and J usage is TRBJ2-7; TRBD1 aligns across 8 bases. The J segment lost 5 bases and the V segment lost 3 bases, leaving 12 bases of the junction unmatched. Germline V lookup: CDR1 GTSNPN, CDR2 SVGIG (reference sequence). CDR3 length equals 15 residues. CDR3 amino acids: CAWRAPGTGRNEQYF. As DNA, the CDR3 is TGTGCCTGGAGAGCCCCCGGGACAGGTAGGAACGAGCAGTACTTC.

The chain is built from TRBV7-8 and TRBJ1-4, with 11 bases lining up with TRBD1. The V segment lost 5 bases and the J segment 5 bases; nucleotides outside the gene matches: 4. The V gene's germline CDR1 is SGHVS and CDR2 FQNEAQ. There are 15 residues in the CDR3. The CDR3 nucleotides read TGTGCCAGCAGCCCGTGGACAGGGGGCAATGAAAAACTGTTTTTT. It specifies CASSPWTGGNEKLFF.

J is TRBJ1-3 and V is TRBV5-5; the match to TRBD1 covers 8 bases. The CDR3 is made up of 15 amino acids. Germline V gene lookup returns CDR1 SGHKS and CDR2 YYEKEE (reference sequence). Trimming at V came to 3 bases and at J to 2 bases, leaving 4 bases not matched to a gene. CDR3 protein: CASSSRQGTGNTIYF. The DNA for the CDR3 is TGTGCCAGCAGCTCCCGACAGGGGACTGGAAACACCATATATTTT. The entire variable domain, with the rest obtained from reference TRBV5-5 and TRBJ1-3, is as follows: DAGVTQSPTHLIKTRGQQVTLRCSPISGHKSVSWYQQVLGQGPQFIFQYYEKEERGRGNFPDRFSARQFPNYSSELNVNALLLGDSALYLCASSSRQGTGNTIYFGEGSWLTVV.

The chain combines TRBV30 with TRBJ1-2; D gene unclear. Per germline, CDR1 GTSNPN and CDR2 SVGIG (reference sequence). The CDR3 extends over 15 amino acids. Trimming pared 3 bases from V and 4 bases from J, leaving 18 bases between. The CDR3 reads CAWSPTAISLYGYTF. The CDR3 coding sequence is TGTGCCTGGAGCCCTACAGCTATTAGTCTCTATGGCTACACCTTC.

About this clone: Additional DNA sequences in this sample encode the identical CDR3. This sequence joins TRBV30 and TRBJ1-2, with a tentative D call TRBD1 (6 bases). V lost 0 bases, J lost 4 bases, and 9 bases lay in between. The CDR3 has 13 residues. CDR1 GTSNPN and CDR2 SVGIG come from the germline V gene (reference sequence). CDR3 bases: TGTGCCTGGAGTGTCCAGGGGATCTATGGCTACACCTTC. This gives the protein CAWSVQGIYGYTF.

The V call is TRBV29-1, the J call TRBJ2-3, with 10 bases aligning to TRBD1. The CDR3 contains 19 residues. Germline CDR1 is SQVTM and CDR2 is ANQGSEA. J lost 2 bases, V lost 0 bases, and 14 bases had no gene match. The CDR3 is CSVEDWRRDRGLATDTQYF. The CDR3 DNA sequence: TGCAGCGTTGAAGATTGGAGAAGGGACAGGGGACTTGCCACAGATACGCAGTATTTT.

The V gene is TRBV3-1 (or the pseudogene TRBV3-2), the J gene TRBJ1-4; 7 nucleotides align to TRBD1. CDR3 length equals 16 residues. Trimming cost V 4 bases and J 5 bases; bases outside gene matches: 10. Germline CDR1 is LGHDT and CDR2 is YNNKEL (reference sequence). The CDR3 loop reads CASSPEGRQGNEKLFF. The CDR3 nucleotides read TGTGCCAGCAGCCCGGAGGGGAGACAGGGAAATGAAAAACTGTTTTTT.